These 3 T cell receptor beta chains were sequenced from one sample in a study of cytomegalovirus exposure and HLA in healthy donors. The study ran its PCR with 60 Vbeta and 13 Jbeta primers. The repertoire was sequenced with immunoSEQ multiplex PCR; TCRdb's copy has only in-frame clones and lacks some. The sample has 200,000 or so clones; around 80% are singletons. Sequenced: PBMCs. The origin of the receptors is a girl aged 2 to 10 in good health and CMV-seronegative.

The genes are TRBV11-2 and TRBJ1-1; D gene unclear. With 0 bases removed from V and 10 bases from J, the gap between germline ends came to 12 bases. Per the germline V gene, CDR1 is SGHAT and CDR2 is FQNNGV. The CDR3 runs 13 residues. CDR3 DNA sequence: TGTGCCAGCAGCTTAGAGCAGGTTTTGGGAGCTTTCTTT. This translates into CASSLEQVLGAFF.

V is TRBV19 and J is TRBJ1-2; TRBD1 aligns across 9 bases. The CDR3 is 13 amino acids. V was pared by 8 bases and J by 2 bases, with 3 bases of the junction left unmatched. Germline lookup yields CDR1 LNHDA and CDR2 SQIVND (reference sequence). This CDR3 reads CASRGTGNYGYTF. DNA for the CDR3: TGTGCCAGTCGTGGGACAGGGAACTATGGCTACACCTTC.

This clone was observed a few times. Written as DNA, the CDR3 is TGTGCCTCCGCAGGGGCGCCGGGACAGCCCCAGCATTTT. Translation: CASAGAPGQPQHF. This sequence joins TRBV19 and TRBJ1-5, with D possibly TRBD1 on 6 matching bases. The V and J ends lost 11 bases and 7 bases respectively, with 18 bases between them. Germline V gene lookup returns CDR1 LNHDA and CDR2 SQIVND (reference sequence). CDR3 length: 13 residues.